These T cell receptor beta chains were read from a single sample in a study of cytomegalovirus exposure and HLA in healthy donors. Data came from immunoSEQ multiplex PCR; TCRdb stores just in-frame clones and leaves some out. The top ten hold roughly 3.7% of the sample, which has over 150,000 clones, over 65% seen once. The sequencing sample was made of PBMCs. Receptor source: a woman aged 55-70 years in good health and CMV-seropositive. Each CDR3 is given with its conserved first and last residue. Clone size is shown for a subset of rows, as once, few, many or a class of expanded clone.

>TRBV29-1|13|-
CSARGGLYNEQFF
>TRBV19|18|-
CASSIGGSGLSSYNEQFF
>TRBV5-1|14|-
CASSLLGSSYEQYF
>TRBV10-3|15|-
CAISERTTGNTEAFF
>TRBV7-3|17|-
CASRRQDAYSGANVLTF
>TRBV11-3|14|-
CASSLGTQGNTIYF
>TRBV5-1|15|-
CASGLREASYNEQFF
>TRBV4-2|14|-
CASSRQYDTDTQYF
>TRBV5-1|18|-
CASSFDGPRTGSSYEQYF
>TRBV5-5|13|-
CASSWNRAYEQYF
>TRBV10-3|13|few
CAISDLVQETQYF
>TRBV7-9|15|-
CASSLEGAADTEAFF
>TRBV28|15|-
CASRLYRGRAYGYTF
>TRBV9|15|-
CASSTRTKNTGELFF
>TRBV30|15|-
CAWSRRATSGNTIYF
>TRBV28|15|few
CASSLGGIPNNEQFF
>TRBV5-1|16|-
CASSFGTGELGEKLFF
>TRBV6-6|14|-
CASSYGQMNTEAFF
>TRBV7-2|14|-
CASSQDRYRDEAFF
>TRBV10-3|18|-
CAISEPRGGQGSQETQYF
>TRBV10-3|13|-
CAITRERDYGYTF
>TRBV5-4|16|-
CASSLASGSWTGELFF
>TRBV9|16|-
CASSGGTSGTDNEQFF
>TRBV7-2|17|many
CASSLGKLAGGGNEQFF
>TRBV13|13|-
CASSLRYSDEQYF
>TRBV28|16|-
CASSLPRTRDYYEQYF
>TRBV28|14|once
CASSLVTGNTEAFF
>TRBV7-9|18|-
CASRDYETGDLGGFEQFF
>TRBV5-1|14|-
CASSWTTDYNEQFF
>TRBV27|15|-
CASRRTSGITDTQYF
>TRBV2|11|once
CASQGRNIQYF
>TRBV30|14|-
CAWSGEGSGNTIYF
>TRBV29-1|12|-
CSVESGNYGYTF
>TRBV9|19|-
CASSVQGGQGASGANVLTF